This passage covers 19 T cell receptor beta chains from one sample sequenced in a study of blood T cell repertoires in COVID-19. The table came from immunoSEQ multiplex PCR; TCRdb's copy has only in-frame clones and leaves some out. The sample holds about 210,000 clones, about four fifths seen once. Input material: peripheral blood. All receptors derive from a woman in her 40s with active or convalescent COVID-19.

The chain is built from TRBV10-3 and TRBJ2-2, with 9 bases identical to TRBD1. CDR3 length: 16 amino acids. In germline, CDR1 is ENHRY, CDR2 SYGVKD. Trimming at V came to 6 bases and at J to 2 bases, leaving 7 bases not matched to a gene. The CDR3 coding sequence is TGTGCCATCAGGGATCCGGGACAGGGAAACACCGGGGAGCTGTTTTTT. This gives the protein CAIRDPGQGNTGELFF.

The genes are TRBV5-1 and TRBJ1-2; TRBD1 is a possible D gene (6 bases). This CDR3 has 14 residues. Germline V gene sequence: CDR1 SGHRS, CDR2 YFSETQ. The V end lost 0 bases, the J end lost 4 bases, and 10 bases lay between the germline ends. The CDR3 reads CASSLGTESYGYTF. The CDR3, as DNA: TGCGCCAGCAGCTTGGGGACAGAGTCCTATGGCTACACCTTC.

CDR3 sequence reads: CASSPMAETQYF. In nucleotides, the CDR3 is TGTGCCAGCTCACCAATGGCCGAGACCCAGTACTTC. The chain recombines TRBV18 with TRBJ2-5; D remains unclear. The germline V and J ends were trimmed by 2 bases and 5 bases, with 6 bases remaining between them. Germline loops: CDR1 KGHSH, CDR2 LQKENI. This CDR3 region has 12 residues. The entire variable domain, with the rest obtained from reference TRBV18 and TRBJ2-5, is as follows: NAGVMQNPRHLVRRRGQEARLRCSPMKGHSHVYWYRQLPEEGLKFMVYLQKENIIDESGMPKERFSAEFPKEGPSILRIQQVVRGDSAAYFCASSPMAETQYFGPGTRLLVL.

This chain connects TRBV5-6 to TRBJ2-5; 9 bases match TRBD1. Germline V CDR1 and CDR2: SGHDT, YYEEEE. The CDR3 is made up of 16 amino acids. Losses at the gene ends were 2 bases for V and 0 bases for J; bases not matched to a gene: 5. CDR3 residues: CASSFGDRAYQETQYF. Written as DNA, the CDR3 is TGTGCCAGCAGCTTTGGGGACAGGGCGTACCAAGAGACCCAGTACTTC. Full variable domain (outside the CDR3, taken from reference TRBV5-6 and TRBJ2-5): DAGVTQSPTHLIKTRGQQVTLRCSPKSGHDTVSWYQQALGQGPQFIFQYYEEEERQRGNFPDRFSGHQFPNYSSELNVNALLLGDSALYLCASSFGDRAYQETQYFGPGTRLLVL.

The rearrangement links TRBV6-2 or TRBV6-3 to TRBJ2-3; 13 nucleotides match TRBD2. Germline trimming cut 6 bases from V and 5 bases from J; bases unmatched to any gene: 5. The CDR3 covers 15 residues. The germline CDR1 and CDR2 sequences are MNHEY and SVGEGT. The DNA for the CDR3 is TGTGCCAGCAGGCCTCGACTAGCGGGGGGAGATACGCAGTATTTT. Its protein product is CASRPRLAGGDTQYF.

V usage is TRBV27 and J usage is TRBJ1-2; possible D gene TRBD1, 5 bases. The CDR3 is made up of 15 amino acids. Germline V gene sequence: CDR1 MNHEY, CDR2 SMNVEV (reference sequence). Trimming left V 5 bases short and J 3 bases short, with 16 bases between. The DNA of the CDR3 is TGTGCCAGCAGTCCGCTTCAGGGAGGTCACTATGGCTACACCTTC. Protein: CASSPLQGGHYGYTF.

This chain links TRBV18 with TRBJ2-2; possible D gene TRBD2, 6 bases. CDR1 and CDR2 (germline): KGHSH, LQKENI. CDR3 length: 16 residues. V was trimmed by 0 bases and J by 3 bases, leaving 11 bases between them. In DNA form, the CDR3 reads TGTGCCAGCTCACCACCGGGGCGGGGAGACACCGGGGAGCTGTTTTTT. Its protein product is CASSPPGRGDTGELFF.

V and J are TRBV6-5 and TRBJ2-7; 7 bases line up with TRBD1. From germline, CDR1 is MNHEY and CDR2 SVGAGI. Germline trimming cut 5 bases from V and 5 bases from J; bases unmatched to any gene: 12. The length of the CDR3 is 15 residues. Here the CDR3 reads CASSHLQGQYDEQYF. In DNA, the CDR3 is TGTGCCAGCAGTCATCTGCAGGGACAGTACGACGAGCAGTACTTC.

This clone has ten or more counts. The CDR3 coding sequence is TGTGCCAGCAGGCAACTAGCGGGAGAATTCTCCCATGAGCAGTTCTTC. This translates into CASRQLAGEFSHEQFF. J is TRBJ2-1 and V is TRBV7-9, with TRBD2 matching over 11 bases. Germline V gene data show CDR1 as SEHNR and CDR2 as FQNEAQ (reference sequence). With 6 bases clipped from V and 8 bases from J, the junction kept 12 bases outside the gene matches. There are 16 residues in the CDR3.

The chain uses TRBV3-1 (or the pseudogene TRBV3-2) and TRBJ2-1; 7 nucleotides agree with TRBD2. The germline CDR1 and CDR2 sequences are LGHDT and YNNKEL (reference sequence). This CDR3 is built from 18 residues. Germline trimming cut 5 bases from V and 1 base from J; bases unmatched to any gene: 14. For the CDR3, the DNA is TGTGCCAGCAGCTACCCCCATGAAAGCGGGGTTTCCTACAATGAGCAGTTCTTC. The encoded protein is CASSYPHESGVSYNEQFF.

DNA for the CDR3: TGTGCCAGCAGCTCAGGACTAGCGGGGAGCCAAGAGACCCAGTACTTC. It specifies CASSSGLAGSQETQYF. J is TRBJ2-5 and V is TRBV7-3; 12 positions agree with TRBD2. There are 16 residues in the CDR3. The V segment lost 4 bases and the J segment 1 base; nucleotides outside the gene matches: 4. Germline V gene data show CDR1 as SGHTA and CDR2 as FQGTGA.

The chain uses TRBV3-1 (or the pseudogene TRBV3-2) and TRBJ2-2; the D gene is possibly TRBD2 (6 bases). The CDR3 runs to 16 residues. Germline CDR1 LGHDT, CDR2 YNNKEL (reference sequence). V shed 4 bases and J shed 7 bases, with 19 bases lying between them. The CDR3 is CASSLGTAPGGGELFF. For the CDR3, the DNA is TGTGCCAGCAGCCTCGGGACTGCCCCGGGTGGCGGGGAGCTGTTTTTT.

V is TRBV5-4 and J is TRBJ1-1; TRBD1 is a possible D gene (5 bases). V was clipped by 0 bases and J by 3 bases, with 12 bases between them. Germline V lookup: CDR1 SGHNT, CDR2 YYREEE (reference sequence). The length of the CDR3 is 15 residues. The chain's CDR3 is CASSLVNPGYTEAFF. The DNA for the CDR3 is TGTGCCAGCAGCTTGGTTAACCCAGGGTACACTGAAGCTTTCTTT.

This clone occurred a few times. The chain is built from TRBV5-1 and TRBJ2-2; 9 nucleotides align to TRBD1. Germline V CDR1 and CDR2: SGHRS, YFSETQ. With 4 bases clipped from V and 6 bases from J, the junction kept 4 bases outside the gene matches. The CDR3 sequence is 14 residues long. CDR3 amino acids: CASSRDRVSGELFF. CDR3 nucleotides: TGCGCCAGCAGCCGGGACAGGGTCTCCGGGGAGCTGTTTTTT.

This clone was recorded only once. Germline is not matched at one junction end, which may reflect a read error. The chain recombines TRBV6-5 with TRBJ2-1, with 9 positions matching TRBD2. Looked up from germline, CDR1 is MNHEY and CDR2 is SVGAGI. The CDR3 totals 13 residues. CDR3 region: CACSPAGGDEQFF. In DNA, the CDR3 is TGTGCCTGCAGCCCGGCGGGAGGGGATGAGCAGTTCTTC.

The CDR3 DNA is TGTGCCAGCAGTGAACACTCTGGAAACACCATATATTTT. Translation: CASSEHSGNTIYF. The rearrangement links TRBV6-1 to TRBJ1-3; D remains unclear. Between the trimmed V and J ends, which lost 2 bases and 0 bases, there was a span of 2 bases. This CDR3 region has 13 residues. The V gene's germline CDR1 is MNHNS and CDR2 SASEGT.

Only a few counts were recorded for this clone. CDR3 DNA sequence: TGTGCCAGCAGTCATTCAGGGGGCTACGAGCAGTACTTC. It specifies CASSHSGGYEQYF. V and J are TRBV25-1 and TRBJ2-7, with 7 bases lining up with TRBD1. The V segment lost 5 bases and the J segment 3 bases; nucleotides outside the gene matches: 4. Per germline, CDR1 MGHDK and CDR2 SYGVNS. The CDR3 totals 13 residues.

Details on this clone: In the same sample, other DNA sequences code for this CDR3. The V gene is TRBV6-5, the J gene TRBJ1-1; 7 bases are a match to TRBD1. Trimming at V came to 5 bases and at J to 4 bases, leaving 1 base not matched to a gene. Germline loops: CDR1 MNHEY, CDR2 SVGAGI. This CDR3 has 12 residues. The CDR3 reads CASSPGGTEAFF. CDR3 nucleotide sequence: TGTGCCAGCAGTCCAGGGGGCACTGAAGCTTTCTTT.

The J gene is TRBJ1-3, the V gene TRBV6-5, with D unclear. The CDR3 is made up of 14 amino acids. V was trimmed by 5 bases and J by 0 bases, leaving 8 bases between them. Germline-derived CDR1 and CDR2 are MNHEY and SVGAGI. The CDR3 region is CASSRLDSGNTIYF. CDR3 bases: TGTGCCAGCAGTCGACTAGACTCTGGAAACACCATATATTTT.